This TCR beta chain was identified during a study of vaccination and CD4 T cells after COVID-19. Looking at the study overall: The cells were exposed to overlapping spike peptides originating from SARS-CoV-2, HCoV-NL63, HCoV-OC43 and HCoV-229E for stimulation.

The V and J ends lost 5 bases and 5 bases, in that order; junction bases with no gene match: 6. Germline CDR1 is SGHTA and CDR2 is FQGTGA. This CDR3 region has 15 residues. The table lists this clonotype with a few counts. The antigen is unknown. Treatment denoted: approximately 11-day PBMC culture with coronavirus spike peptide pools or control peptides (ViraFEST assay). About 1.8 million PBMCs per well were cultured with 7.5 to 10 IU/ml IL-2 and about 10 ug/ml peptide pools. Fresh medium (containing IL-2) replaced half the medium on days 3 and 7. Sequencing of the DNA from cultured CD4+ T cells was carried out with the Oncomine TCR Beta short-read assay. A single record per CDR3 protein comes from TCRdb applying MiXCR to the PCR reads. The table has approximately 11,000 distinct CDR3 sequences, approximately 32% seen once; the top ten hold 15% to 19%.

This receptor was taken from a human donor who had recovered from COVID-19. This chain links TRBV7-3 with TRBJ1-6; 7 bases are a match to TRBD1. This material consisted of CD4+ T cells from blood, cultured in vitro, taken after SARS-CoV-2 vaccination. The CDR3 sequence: CASSPGGAHNSPLHF. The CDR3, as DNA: TGTGCCAGCAGCCCAGGGGGTGCTCATAATTCACCCCTCCACTTT.